One and the same sample provided the 21 T cell receptor beta chains below, sequenced in a study of cytomegalovirus exposure and HLA in healthy donors. A multiplex PCR was run with 60 Vbeta primers and 13 Jbeta primers. Only in-frame clones appear in the TCRdb table, and some are missing; sequencing was by immunoSEQ multiplex PCR. The sample includes 200,000 or so clones, 81% of them seen just once. The material sequenced was PBMCs. Source of these receptors: a man aged 45 to 65 in good health and CMV-seronegative.

The chain links TRBV29-1 to TRBJ2-7; TRBD1 agrees at 7 bases. V was pared by 5 bases and J by 4 bases, with 2 bases of the junction left unmatched. Germline V gene lookup returns CDR1 SQVTM and CDR2 ANQGSEA. The length of the CDR3 is 11 residues. The CDR3 region is CSVQTGYEQYF. The CDR3 nucleotides read TGCAGCGTTCAGACAGGGTACGAGCAGTACTTC.

The V call is TRBV15, the J call TRBJ2-7, with D possibly being TRBD2 (6 bases). V dropped 3 bases and J dropped 6 bases, with 9 bases sitting between them. The CDR3 is made up of 12 amino acids. The germline V gene encodes CDR1 LNHNV and CDR2 YYDKDF (reference sequence). Written as DNA, the CDR3 is TGTGCCACCAGCAGTTTCGGGGGCGAGCAGTACTTC. Protein sequence: CATSSFGGEQYF.

The rearrangement joins TRBV7-2 to TRBJ1-6; D is ambiguous. The V end was cut by 5 bases, the J end by 7 bases, with 6 bases between. Germline CDR1 SGHTA, CDR2 FQGNSA. The CDR3 loop spans 12 amino acids. The CDR3 here is CASSRVNSPLHF. CDR3 sequence (DNA): TGTGCCAGCAGCCGGGTCAATTCACCCCTCCACTTT. Full variable domain (outside the CDR3, taken from reference TRBV7-2 and TRBJ1-6): GAGVSQSPSNKVTEKGKDVELRCDPISGHTALYWYRQSLGQGLEFLIYFQGNSAPDKSGLPSDRFSAERTGGSVSTLTIQRTQQEDSAVYLCASSRVNSPLHFGNGTRLTVT.

The chain uses TRBV9 and TRBJ1-2; D call uncertain. V lost 2 bases, J lost 8 bases, and 10 bases lay in between. Germline CDR1 SGDLS, CDR2 YYNGEE. The length of the CDR3 is 12 residues. The CDR3 DNA reads as TGTGCCAGCAGCGTTAGCAGCTGGGGCTACACCTTC. It yields the protein CASSVSSWGYTF.

V is TRBV14 and J is TRBJ1-1; possible D gene TRBD1, 6 bases. The V gene's germline CDR1 is SGHDN and CDR2 FVKESK. This CDR3 contains 15 residues. The ends were cut back, 4 bases at V and 2 bases at J, with 14 bases in the middle. Here the CDR3 DNA reads TGTGCCAGCAGCCCCGCCGGGACACGAAACACTGAAGCTTTCTTT. This encodes CASSPAGTRNTEAFF.

This clone was found a few times. The CDR3 region has the DNA TGTGCCAGCAGCTTGACGGGACAGGGATTTTCACCCCTCCACTTT. As protein: CASSLTGQGFSPLHF. This chain joins TRBV5-6 and TRBJ1-6; 9 bases agree with TRBD1. The V gene's germline CDR1 is SGHDT and CDR2 YYEEEE. The CDR3 loop spans 15 amino acids. V was clipped by 1 base and J by 9 bases; unmatched bases: 5.

Only one count was recorded for this clone. The J gene is TRBJ2-1, the V gene TRBV2; the match to TRBD2 covers 10 bases. This CDR3 spans 17 amino acids. In germline, CDR1 is SNHLY, CDR2 FYNNEI. With V trimmed by 2 bases and J by 4 bases, 8 bases remained unmatched. The CDR3 here is CASSEPSGGTIYNEQFF. CDR3 DNA: TGTGCCAGCAGTGAACCTAGCGGGGGTACTATATACAATGAGCAGTTCTTC.

This chain uses TRBV19 with TRBJ1-3; D gene uncertain. This CDR3 has 13 residues. The V end was cut by 7 bases, the J end by 0 bases, with 7 bases between. CDR1 LNHDA and CDR2 SQIVND come from the germline V gene (reference sequence). CDR3 sequence: CASTPFSGNTIYF. For the CDR3, the DNA is TGTGCCAGTACCCCATTCTCTGGAAACACCATATATTTT.

As to this clone: The junction departs from the called germline gene at one end, perhaps through a read error. The J gene is TRBJ2-7, the V gene TRBV18; D ambiguous. This CDR3 region has 13 residues. Looked up from germline, CDR1 is KGHSH and CDR2 is LQKENI. DNA for the CDR3: TGTGCCGGCTCACCCGGTTTCCCCTACGAGCAGTACTTC. Its translation is CAGSPGFPYEQYF.

This clone was picked up one time. The rearrangement uses TRBV28 and TRBJ1-3; tentatively, D is TRBD1 (5 bases). Deletions cut 3 bases from V and 0 bases from J, with 12 bases between. This CDR3 has 16 residues. The V gene's germline CDR1 is MDHEN and CDR2 SYDVKM. The CDR3 region has the DNA TGTGCCAGCAGTTTGGGGGGGAGATACTCTGGAAACACCATATATTTT. Translating gives CASSLGGRYSGNTIYF.

V and J are TRBV6-5 and TRBJ2-6, with a tentative D call TRBD2 (6 bases). Between the trimmed V and J ends, which lost 6 bases and 4 bases, there was a span of 10 bases. The germline V gene has CDR1 MNHEY and CDR2 SVGAGI. The CDR3 consists of 14 residues. The CDR3: CASSGTAGANVLTF. The CDR3 nucleotides are TGTGCCAGCAGCGGGACTGCAGGGGCCAACGTCCTGACTTTC.

The chain joins TRBV4-2 to TRBJ1-6; D gene uncertain. This CDR3 has 15 residues. In germline, CDR1 is LGHNA, CDR2 YNFKEQ. V was pared by 4 bases and J by 6 bases, with 13 bases between. CDR3 DNA sequence: TGTGCCAGCAGCCCTGTGCTAGGAGCTAATTCACCCCTCCACTTT. It codes for CASSPVLGANSPLHF.

The chain has TRBV7-9 and TRBJ1-4; no clear D gene. This CDR3 region has 14 residues. V lost 5 bases, J lost 6 bases, and 13 bases lay in between. Germline CDR1 is SEHNR and CDR2 is FQNEAQ (reference sequence). CDR3 in DNA: TGTGCCAGCAGCAAACTCCTGTCTCATGAAAAACTGTTTTTT. Protein: CASSKLLSHEKLFF.

The rearrangement links TRBV5-1 to TRBJ2-3; D is uncertain. There are 16 residues in the CDR3. Trimming took 6 bases from V and 0 from J, leaving 17 bases between them. Per the germline V gene, CDR1 is SGHRS and CDR2 is YFSETQ. In DNA form, the CDR3 reads TGCGCCAGCACCCCCCCCAGCAGGTCTAGCACAGATACGCAGTATTTT. It is translated as CASTPPSRSSTDTQYF.

J is TRBJ1-2 and V is TRBV18, with a tentative D call TRBD1 (6 bases). The germline V and J ends were trimmed by 2 bases and 8 bases, with 15 bases remaining between them. This CDR3 is 14 amino acids long. CDR1 KGHSH and CDR2 LQKENI come from the germline V gene. CDR3 sequence reads: CASSPKDRSDGYTF. DNA for the CDR3: TGTGCCAGCTCACCAAAAGACAGGTCTGACGGCTACACCTTC.

The chain carries TRBV19 and TRBJ1-1; D is unresolved. Looked up from germline, CDR1 is LNHDA and CDR2 is SQIVND (reference sequence). The CDR3 is 9 amino acids. V was cut by 8 bases and J by 7 bases, with 5 bases left in between. The CDR3 here is CASSFEAFF. For the CDR3, the DNA is TGTGCCAGTTCCTTTGAAGCTTTCTTT.

The chain combines TRBV10-3 with TRBJ1-2; a possible D gene is TRBD1 (5 bases). The CDR3 length is 11 residues. Deletions cut 7 bases from V and 13 bases from J, with 16 bases between. Germline-derived CDR1 and CDR2 are ENHRY and SYGVKD. CDR3 DNA: TGTGCCATCACCCTGTCAGGGTTCACCACCTTC. Amino acids: CAITLSGFTTF.

V usage is TRBV4-1 and J usage is TRBJ2-5; D perhaps matches TRBD1 (6 bases). CDR1 MGHRA and CDR2 YSYEKL come from the germline V gene. Trimming took off 2 bases at V and 9 bases at J, with 19 bases between the two ends. The CDR3 length is 15 residues. This chain's CDR3 is CASSQLLGGSEAQYF. The CDR3 DNA is TGCGCCAGCAGCCAACTCCTTGGGGGCTCGGAGGCCCAGTACTTC.

The chain couples TRBV10-3 to TRBJ2-1, with 8 nucleotides matching TRBD1. The CDR3 contains 10 residues. Trimming at V came to 9 bases and at J to 8 bases, leaving 0 bases not matched to a gene. From germline, CDR1 is ENHRY and CDR2 SYGVKD. CDR3 coding DNA: TGTGCCATGACAGGGGATGAGCAGTTCTTC. Encoded protein: CAMTGDEQFF.

The rearrangement joins TRBV7-2 to TRBJ2-5; 9 nucleotides agree with TRBD2. After removal of 6 bases from V and 4 bases from J, the junction contained 9 bases not matched to a gene. The CDR3 spans 15 residues. Germline CDR1 SGHTA, CDR2 FQGNSA. In DNA form, the CDR3 reads TGTGCCAGCAGAAGCGGGGGGCAGTTTAGAGAGACCCAGTACTTC. The encoded protein is CASRSGGQFRETQYF.

This clone has just a few counts. V is TRBV4-2 and J is TRBJ2-1; D might be TRBD2 (6 bases). The CDR3 has 13 amino acids. Trimming cost V 5 bases and J 4 bases, with 9 bases left between them. CDR1 LGHNA and CDR2 YNFKEQ come from the germline V gene. Written as DNA, the CDR3 is TGTGCCAGCAGCACACTAGCTTACAATGAGCAGTTCTTC. Its protein product is CASSTLAYNEQFF.